These T cell receptor beta chains were read from a single sample in a study of blood T cell repertoires in COVID-19. TCRdb's table, derived via immunoSEQ multiplex PCR, lists solely in-frame clones and lacks some. This sample has approximately 160,000 clones; approximately 81% occur once, and the top ten carry nearly 8%. The source material was PBMCs or T cells enriched from blood (not recorded which). Receptors were obtained from a woman between 50 and 59 years old who had recovered from COVID-19. The CDR3 runs from the conserved cysteine through the conserved F or W. D genes are given only for firm matches. Not every row has a clone size; where given, it reads once, few, many or a size class.

TRBV7-2	16	TRBJ2-3	-	TRBD1	TGTGCCAGCAGTTCGGGACAGGGAGTGGGCACAGATACGCAGTATTTT	CASSSGQGVGTDTQYF
TRBV5-1	15	TRBJ2-4	-	TRBD1	TGCGCCAGCAGCTGGGCAGGACAGGGGGAAGCGTCAAAGTACTTC	CASSWAGQGEASKYF
TRBV20-1	13	TRBJ2-3	-	-	TGCAGTGCTAGTCGACTTAGACCCGATACGCAGTATTTT	CSASRLRPDTQYF
TRBV19	14	TRBJ1-4	-	TRBD1	TGTGCCAGTAGTAGGACAGGAGCCTATGAAAAACTGTTTTTT	CASSRTGAYEKLFF
TRBV18	13	TRBJ1-4	-	-	TGTGCCAGCTCACTCTCCGCGGATGAAAAACTGTTTTTT	CASSLSADEKLFF
TRBV6-2/TRBV6-3	13	TRBJ1-3	-	-	TGTGCCAGCAGTTACGGAGCTGGAAACACCATATATTTT	CASSYGAGNTIYF
TRBV7-9	16	TRBJ2-1	-	TRBD2	TGTGCCAGCAGCCCACGGGGACTAGCGGCCTACAATGAGCAGTTCTTC	CASSPRGLAAYNEQFF
TRBV11-2	14	TRBJ2-1	few	-	TGTGCCAGCAGCTTAAATGGAGGTGTCAATGAGCAGTTCTTC	CASSLNGGVNEQFF
TRBV9	20	TRBJ2-1	-	TRBD1	TGTGCCAGCAGCGTAGAAGTCGGGACAGGCCTCCGTACCACCTACAATGAGCAGTTCTTC	CASSVEVGTGLRTTYNEQFF
TRBV12-3/TRBV12-4	12	TRBJ1-2	-	-	TGTGCCAGCAGTTCCCCAGGATATGGCTACACCTTC	CASSSPGYGYTF
TRBV5-1	15	TRBJ2-7	-	TRBD2	TGCGCCAGCAGCTTGGGGGTAGCGGGGTCCTACGAGCAGTACTTC	CASSLGVAGSYEQYF
TRBV4-3	15	TRBJ2-2	-	-	TGCGCCAGCAGCCAAGGGACTCAGTACACCGGGGAGCTGTTTTTT	CASSQGTQYTGELFF
TRBV18	15	TRBJ1-2	-	TRBD1	TGTGCCAGCTCACCACAAGACAGGGAGGACTATGGCTACACCTTC	CASSPQDREDYGYTF
TRBV2	12	TRBJ2-5	-	-	TGTGCCAGCACCTTATCCCAAGAGACCCAGTACTTC	CASTLSQETQYF
TRBV7-2	13	TRBJ2-1	-	-	TGTGCCAGCAGCTTATGGGGGGTCAATGAGCAGTTCTTC	CASSLWGVNEQFF
TRBV27	16	TRBJ2-1	-	TRBD1	TGTGCCAGCAGTTCTGGGGACAGAGGCTCCTACAATGAGCAGTTCTTC	CASSSGDRGSYNEQFF
TRBV4-3	14	TRBJ1-4	-	-	TGCGCCAGCAGCCAAGACCCCCTCAGGTGGAAACTGTTTTTT	CASSQDPLRWKLFF
TRBV9	16	TRBJ1-3	-	-	TGTGCCAGCAGCGTAGGGGGGGACTTCTCTGGAAACACCATATATTTT	CASSVGGDFSGNTIYF
TRBV10-3	16	TRBJ1-4	once	TRBD1	TGTGCCATCAGCGTTGACAGGGGAGTCGAGGGGGAAAAACTGTTTTTT	CAISVDRGVEGEKLFF
TRBV3-1/TRBV3-2	16	TRBJ2-7	-	-	TGTGCCAGCAGCCAAGTGACGAGGGAGAGCTCCTACGAGCAGTACTTC	CASSQVTRESSYEQYF
TRBV19	18	TRBJ2-6	-	-	TGTGCCAGTAGTATAGATTTGCCTACAGGGTCTGGGGCCAACGTCCTGACTTTC	CASSIDLPTGSGANVLTF
TRBV7-9	14	TRBJ1-5	-	-	TGTGCCAGCAGCTCGGAGAGGAGCAATCAGCCCCAGCATTTT	CASSSERSNQPQHF
TRBV11-2	14	TRBJ1-1	once	-	TGTGCCAGCAGCCCCCGCGACACCTTCACTGAAGCTTTCTTT	CASSPRDTFTEAFF
TRBV18	16	TRBJ1-5	-	TRBD1	TGTGCCAGCTCCCCCGGGACAGGGAATAGCAATCAGCCCCAGCATTTT	CASSPGTGNSNQPQHF
TRBV28	15	TRBJ2-7	-	TRBD1	TGTGCCAGCAGTCCAGGGACAGCTAACTTTCGCGAGCAGTACTTC	CASSPGTANFREQYF
TRBV4-2	15	TRBJ1-3	-	-	TGTGCCAGCAGCCAAGCAGGGATCTCTGGAAACACCATATATTTT	CASSQAGISGNTIYF
TRBV9	17	TRBJ2-3	-	TRBD1	TGTGCCAGCAGCGTACATTCCGGGACAGGGGGCACAGATACGCAGTATTTT	CASSVHSGTGGTDTQYF
TRBV6-5	14	TRBJ1-6	-	-	TGTGCCAGCAGTTACTCCACATATAATTCACCCCTCCACTTT	CASSYSTYNSPLHF
TRBV7-8	15	TRBJ2-3	-	-	TGTGCCAGCAGCTTACCCAGGAGGCTCACAGATACGCAGTATTTT	CASSLPRRLTDTQYF
TRBV7-3	17	TRBJ1-1	-	TRBD1	TGTGCCAGCAGCTTAAGGGGACAGGGATCAGGAGCCACTGAAGCTTTCTTT	CASSLRGQGSGATEAFF
TRBV5-1	15	TRBJ1-1	-	-	TGCGCCAGCAGCTTGGATCCGGGGTTGAACACTGAAGCTTTCTTT	CASSLDPGLNTEAFF
TRBV9	17	TRBJ1-2	-	TRBD1	TGTGCCAGCAGCTTCTTAGAGGCCCCCAGGGGGCGAGATGGCTACACCTTC	CASSFLEAPRGRDGYTF
TRBV19	14	TRBJ2-1	many	TRBD2	TGTGCCAGTAGTAGTCTAGCGGGGTACAATGAGCAGTTCTTC	CASSSLAGYNEQFF
TRBV6-5	13	TRBJ2-7	-	TRBD2	TGTGCCATAACGGGACTAGACACCGGCGAGCAGTACTTC	CAITGLDTGEQYF
TRBV7-9	16	TRBJ2-1	few	TRBD2	TGTGCCAGCAGCTTTCCCCTAGCGGGGAGTTCGAATGAGCAGTTCTTC	CASSFPLAGSSNEQFF
TRBV5-1	16	TRBJ2-3	once	TRBD1	TGCGCCAGCAGCCGAGACAGGGTAACGCCGGGGGATACGCAGTATTTT	CASSRDRVTPGDTQYF